Included here is one T cell receptor beta chain sequence, with context. The sample comes from a study of CD8+ T cells in alopecia areata. Once RNA had been extracted, it was reverse transcribed into cDNA to act as the sequencing template. Clones were read by immunoSEQ multiplex PCR, and TCRdb kept only the in-frame ones, dropping some. This sample has approximately 98,000 clones, with 45% to 60% found just once. Germline CDR1 is SEHNR and CDR2 is FQNEAQ (reference sequence). The CDR3 extends over 14 amino acids. J lost 5 bases, V lost 5 bases, and 2 bases had no gene match. The researchers isolated CD4+ and CD8+ T cells from PBMCs by sorting.

The source of this sequence is a human donor with alopecia areata. This rearrangement joins TRBV7-9 to TRBJ2-4; 11 bases agree with TRBD1. What was sequenced was NKG2D-low CD8+ T cells sorted from blood. The CDR3 region has the DNA TGTGCCAGCAGCGGGACAGGGGGGGAAAACATTCAGTACTTC. This gives the protein CASSGTGGENIQYF.